This passage covers 13 T cell receptor beta chains from one sample sequenced in a study of shared clonotypes between healthy human individuals. Profiled with immunoSEQ multiplex PCR; TCRdb holds only in-frame clones, not every one. The table records about 990,000 clones, about four fifths of them present only once. The sequencing input was memory CD4+ T cells from PBMCs. The subset is: CD45RA-negative fraction. The receptors were gathered from a man aged 18 to 30 in good health. Some clones in this sample may be carry-over from other donors' samples.

This sequence joins TRBV6-5 and TRBJ1-1; 8 nucleotides agree with TRBD1. V lost 6 bases and J lost 1; bases outside the gene matches: 4. CDR3 size: 14 residues. The germline gives CDR1 MNHEY, CDR2 SVGAGI. CDR3 in amino acids: CASRVTGGNTEAFF. CDR3 DNA: TGTGCCAGCAGGGTTACAGGGGGGAACACTGAAGCTTTCTTT.

Points on this clone: This same CDR3 is encoded by further DNA sequences in the sample. The chain joins TRBV5-1 to TRBJ1-1; D remains unclear. The germline CDR1 and CDR2 sequences are SGHRS and YFSETQ. The V end was cut by 0 bases, the J end by 1 base, with 4 bases between. This CDR3 is built from 13 residues. In DNA, the CDR3 is TGCGCCAGCAGCTTGGGTGAGAACACTGAAGCTTTCTTT. The encoded protein is CASSLGENTEAFF.

The CDR3: CASSPGLAGGPGEQFF. CDR3 bases: TGTGCCAGCTCACCCGGACTAGCGGGAGGGCCAGGTGAGCAGTTCTTC. This chain connects TRBV18 to TRBJ2-1; 15 bases line up with TRBD2. Germline-derived CDR1 and CDR2 are KGHSH and LQKENI. J lost 9 bases, V lost 3 bases, and 6 bases had no gene match. This CDR3 contains 16 residues.

The table lists this clone with a few counts. V gene TRBV28 combines with J gene TRBJ1-5; 7 bases map to TRBD1. Unmatched junction bases numbered 11, after V lost 6 bases and J lost 3 bases. Germline V gives CDR1 MDHEN, CDR2 SYDVKM. CDR3 length equals 16 residues. The CDR3: CASRGRQGPINQPQHF. Written as DNA, the CDR3 is TGTGCCAGCAGGGGGAGACAGGGCCCCATCAATCAGCCCCAGCATTTT.

The chain combines TRBV7-3 with TRBJ1-5, with 9 bases identical to TRBD1. Unmatched junction bases numbered 8, after V lost 5 bases and J lost 3 bases. Germline values: CDR1 SGHTA, CDR2 FQGTGA. CDR3 length: 16 residues. The CDR3: CASSNTGTGNNQPQHF. CDR3 DNA sequence: TGTGCCAGCAGCAACACCGGGACAGGGAACAATCAGCCCCAGCATTTT.

The rearrangement joins TRBV7-2 to TRBJ2-3; D call uncertain. Looked up from germline, CDR1 is SGHTA and CDR2 is FQGNSA. The V gene lost 7 bases and the J gene lost 5 bases, with 13 bases spanning the gap. This CDR3 is built from 13 residues. Here the CDR3 reads CASTAYIVDTQYF. In nucleotides, the CDR3 is TGTGCCAGCACCGCTTATATTGTAGATACGCAGTATTTT. The full variable domain, in which reference TRBV7-2 and TRBJ2-3 provide the parts outside the CDR3, is GAGVSQSPSNKVTEKGKDVELRCDPISGHTALYWYRQSLGQGLEFLIYFQGNSAPDKSGLPSDRFSAERTGGSVSTLTIQRTQQEDSAVYLCASTAYIVDTQYFGPGTRLTVL.

This clone was recorded a few times. The genes are TRBV5-4 and TRBJ2-1; 9 bases match TRBD2. The CDR3 is made up of 15 amino acids. The trim removed 4 bases at V and 6 bases at J, leaving 8 bases unmatched. CDR1 is SGHNT, CDR2 YYREEE, per germline (reference sequence). As DNA, the CDR3 is TGTGCCAGCAGCCCCCCAGGGACTAGCACCAATGAGCAGTTCTTC. It specifies CASSPPGTSTNEQFF.

This rearrangement joins TRBV7-2 to TRBJ2-1; either TRBD1 or TRBD2 may fit D (5 bases each). CDR3 length: 13 residues. V gave up 1 base and J gave up 8 bases, with 9 bases separating them. In germline, CDR1 is SGHTA, CDR2 FQGNSA. Here the CDR3 DNA reads TGTGCCAGCAGCTTAGTCGGGGCGGATGAGCAGTTCTTC. It translates to CASSLVGADEQFF.

Turning to this clone: Other DNA sequences from this sample encode an identical CDR3 as well. The chain is built from TRBV18 and TRBJ2-5; the D gene could be TRBD1 or TRBD2 (5 bases each). The CDR3 is 14 residues long. Trimming left V 1 base short and J 1 base short, with 7 bases between. The germline V gene encodes CDR1 KGHSH and CDR2 LQKENI. The CDR3 DNA reads as TGTGCCAGCTCACCACGAGGGGCCCAAGAGACCCAGTACTTC. Translation: CASSPRGAQETQYF. The entire variable domain, with the rest obtained from reference TRBV18 and TRBJ2-5, is as follows: NAGVMQNPRHLVRRRGQEARLRCSPMKGHSHVYWYRQLPEEGLKFMVYLQKENIIDESGMPKERFSAEFPKEGPSILRIQQVVRGDSAAYFCASSPRGAQETQYFGPGTRLLVL.

The V and J genes are TRBV4-2 and TRBJ1-1; 9 bases are a match to TRBD1. V was pared by 1 base and J by 11 bases, with 11 bases of the junction left unmatched. The CDR3 runs 15 residues. CDR1 and CDR2 (germline): LGHNA, YNFKEQ. DNA of the CDR3: TGTGCCAGCAGCCAAGGACCCGAACAGGGGGCAGCGGCTTTCTTT. This sequence encodes CASSQGPEQGAAAFF.

On this clone itself: A much bigger clone sits one base away, suggesting this may be a read error. Other DNA sequences in the sample encode the same CDR3. The J gene is TRBJ2-5, the V gene TRBV5-4; D uncertain. The germline V gene has CDR1 SGHNT and CDR2 YYREEE (reference sequence). CDR3 length: 14 amino acids. Here the CDR3 DNA reads TGTGCCAGCAGCTTGGGCGCCCCGCAAGAGACTCAGTACTTC. Translated, it gives CASSLGAPQETQYF.

This chain links TRBV5-6 with TRBJ1-1; 8 positions match TRBD1. Germline CDR1 is SGHDT and CDR2 is YYEEEE. V gave up 4 bases and J gave up 1 base; unmatched junction bases: 6. The CDR3 has 15 amino acids. The CDR3 DNA follows: TGTGCCAGCAGCCCCTCGACAGGGGCGAACACTGAAGCTTTCTTT. This translates into CASSPSTGANTEAFF.

This chain joins TRBV6-1 and TRBJ1-2; TRBD1 matches 8 bases. In germline, CDR1 is MNHNS, CDR2 SASEGT. V gave up 8 bases and J gave up 2 bases; unmatched junction bases: 4. The CDR3 runs to 13 residues. CDR3 DNA sequence: TGTGCCAGCGACAGGGGCGCCAACTATGGCTACACCTTC. Translation gives CASDRGANYGYTF.